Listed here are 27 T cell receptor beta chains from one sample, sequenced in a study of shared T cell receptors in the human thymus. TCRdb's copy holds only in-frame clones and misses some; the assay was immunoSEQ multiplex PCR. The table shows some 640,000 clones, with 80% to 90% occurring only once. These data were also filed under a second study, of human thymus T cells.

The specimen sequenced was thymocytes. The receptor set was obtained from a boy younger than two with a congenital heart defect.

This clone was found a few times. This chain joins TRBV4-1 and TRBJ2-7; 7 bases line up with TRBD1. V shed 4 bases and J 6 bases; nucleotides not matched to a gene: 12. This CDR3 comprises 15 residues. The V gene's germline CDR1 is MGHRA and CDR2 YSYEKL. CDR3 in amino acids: CASSPDRVDGSEQYF. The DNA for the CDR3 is TGCGCCAGCAGCCCAGACAGGGTGGATGGCTCCGAGCAGTACTTC.

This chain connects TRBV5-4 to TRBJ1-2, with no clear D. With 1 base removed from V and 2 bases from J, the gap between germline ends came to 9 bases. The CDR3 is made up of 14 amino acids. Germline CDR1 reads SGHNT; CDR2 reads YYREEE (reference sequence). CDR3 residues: CASSLSHNNYGYTF. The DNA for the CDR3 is TGTGCCAGCAGCTTGTCGCACAACAACTATGGCTACACCTTC.

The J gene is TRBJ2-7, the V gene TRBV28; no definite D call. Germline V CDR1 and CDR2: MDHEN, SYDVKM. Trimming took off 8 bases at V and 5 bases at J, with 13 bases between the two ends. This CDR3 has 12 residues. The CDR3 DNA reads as TGTGCCAGCCGCTCTATGATCCACGAGCAGTACTTC. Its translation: CASRSMIHEQYF.

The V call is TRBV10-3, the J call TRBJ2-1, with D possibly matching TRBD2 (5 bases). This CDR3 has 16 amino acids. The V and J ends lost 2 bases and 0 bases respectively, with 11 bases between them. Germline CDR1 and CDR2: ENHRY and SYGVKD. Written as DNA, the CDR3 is TGTGCCATCAGTGAGGGGGAGAGGGACTCCTACAATGAGCAGTTCTTC. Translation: CAISEGERDSYNEQFF.

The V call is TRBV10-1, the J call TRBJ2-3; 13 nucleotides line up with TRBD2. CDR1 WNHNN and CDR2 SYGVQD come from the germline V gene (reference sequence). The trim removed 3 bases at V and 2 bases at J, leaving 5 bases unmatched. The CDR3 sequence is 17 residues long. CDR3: CASSDQTSGRHTDTQYF. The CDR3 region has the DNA TGCGCCAGCAGTGACCAGACTAGCGGGAGGCACACAGATACGCAGTATTTT.

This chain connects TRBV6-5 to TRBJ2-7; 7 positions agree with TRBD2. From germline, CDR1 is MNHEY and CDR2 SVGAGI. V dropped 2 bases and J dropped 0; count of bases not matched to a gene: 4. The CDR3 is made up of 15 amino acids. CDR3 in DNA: TGTGCCAGCAGTTACGGGCGGGAGAGCTCCTACGAGCAGTACTTC. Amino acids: CASSYGRESSYEQYF.

The CDR3 nucleotides read TGTGCCAGCAGCCCTAAGCGGGAGTGGGTCGGGGAGCTGTTTTTT. Protein sequence: CASSPKREWVGELFF. The V call is TRBV6-5, the J call TRBJ2-2; 8 bases fit TRBD2. The CDR3 is 15 residues long. Trimming took 6 bases from V and 7 from J; bases not matched to a gene: 10. In germline, CDR1 is MNHEY, CDR2 SVGAGI.

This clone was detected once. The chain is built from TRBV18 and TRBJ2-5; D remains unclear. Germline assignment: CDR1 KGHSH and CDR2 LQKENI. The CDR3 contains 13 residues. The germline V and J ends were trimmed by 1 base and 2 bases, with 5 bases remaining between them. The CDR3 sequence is CASSPHRQETQYF. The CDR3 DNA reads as TGTGCCAGCTCACCACACAGACAAGAGACCCAGTACTTC.

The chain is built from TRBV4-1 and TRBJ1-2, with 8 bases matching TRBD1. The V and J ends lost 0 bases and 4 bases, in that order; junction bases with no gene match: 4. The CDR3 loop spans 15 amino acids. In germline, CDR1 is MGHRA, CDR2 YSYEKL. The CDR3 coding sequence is TGCGCCAGCAGCCAAGATGGGACAGGCATCTATGGCTACACCTTC. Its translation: CASSQDGTGIYGYTF.

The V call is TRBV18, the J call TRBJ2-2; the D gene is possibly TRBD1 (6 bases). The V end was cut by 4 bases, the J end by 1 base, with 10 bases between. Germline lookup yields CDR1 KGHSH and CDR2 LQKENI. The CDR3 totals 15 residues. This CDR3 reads CASSQQGRNTGELFF. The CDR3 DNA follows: TGTGCCAGCTCACAACAGGGACGGAACACCGGGGAGCTGTTTTTT.

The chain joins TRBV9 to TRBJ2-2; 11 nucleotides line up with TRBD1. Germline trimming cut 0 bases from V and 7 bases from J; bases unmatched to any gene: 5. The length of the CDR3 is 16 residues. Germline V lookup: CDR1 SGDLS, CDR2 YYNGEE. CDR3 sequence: CASSVAGQGANGELFF. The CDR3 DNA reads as TGTGCCAGCAGCGTAGCTGGACAGGGGGCGAACGGGGAGCTGTTTTTT.

For the CDR3, the DNA is TGTGCCACCAGCAGAGATTTTAGCTCTTTGAACAATGAGCAGTTCTTC. It translates to CATSRDFSSLNNEQFF. This chain joins TRBV15 and TRBJ2-1; D is undetermined. Germline-derived CDR1 and CDR2 are LNHNV and YYDKDF (reference sequence). V was clipped by 0 bases and J by 5 bases, with 14 bases between them. The CDR3 has 16 residues.

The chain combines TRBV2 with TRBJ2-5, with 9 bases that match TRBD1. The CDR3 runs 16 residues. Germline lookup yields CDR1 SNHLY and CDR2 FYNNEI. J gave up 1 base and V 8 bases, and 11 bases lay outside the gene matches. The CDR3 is CASGGPGQGIQETQYF. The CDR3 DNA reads TGTGCCAGCGGCGGGCCGGGACAGGGCATCCAAGAGACCCAGTACTTC.

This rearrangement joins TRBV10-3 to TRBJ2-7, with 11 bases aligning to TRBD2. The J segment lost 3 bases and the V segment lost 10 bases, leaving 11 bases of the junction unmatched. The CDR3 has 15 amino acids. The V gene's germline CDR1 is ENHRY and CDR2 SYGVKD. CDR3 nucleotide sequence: TGTGCCACCGATTTAGCGGGAGGGCCCTTCTACGAGCAGTACTTC. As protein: CATDLAGGPFYEQYF.

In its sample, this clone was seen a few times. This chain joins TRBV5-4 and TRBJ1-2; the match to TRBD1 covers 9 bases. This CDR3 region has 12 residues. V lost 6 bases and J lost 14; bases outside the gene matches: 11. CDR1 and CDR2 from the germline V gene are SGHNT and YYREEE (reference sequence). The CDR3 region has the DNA TGTGCCAGCAACACGGAGGGACAGGGAGGAACCTTC. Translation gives CASNTEGQGGTF.

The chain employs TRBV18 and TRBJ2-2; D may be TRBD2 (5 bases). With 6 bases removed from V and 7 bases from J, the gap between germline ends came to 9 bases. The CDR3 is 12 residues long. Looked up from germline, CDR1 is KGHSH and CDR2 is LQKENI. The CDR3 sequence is CASSRDVGELFF. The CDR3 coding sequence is TGTGCCAGCTCCCGGGATGTCGGGGAGCTGTTTTTT.

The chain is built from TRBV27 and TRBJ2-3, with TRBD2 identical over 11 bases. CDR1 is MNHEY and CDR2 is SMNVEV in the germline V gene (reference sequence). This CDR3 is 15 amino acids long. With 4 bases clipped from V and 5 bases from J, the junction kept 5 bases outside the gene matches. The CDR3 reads CASSSLAGVKDTQYF. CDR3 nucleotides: TGTGCCAGCAGTTCACTAGCGGGAGTCAAAGATACGCAGTATTTT.

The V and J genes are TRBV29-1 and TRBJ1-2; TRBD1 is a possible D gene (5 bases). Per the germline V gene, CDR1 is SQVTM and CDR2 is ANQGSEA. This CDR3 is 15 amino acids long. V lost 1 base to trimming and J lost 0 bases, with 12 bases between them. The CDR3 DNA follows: TGCAGCGTTGAAGGCCGGGAGGGGACTAACTATGGCTACACCTTC. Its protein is CSVEGREGTNYGYTF.

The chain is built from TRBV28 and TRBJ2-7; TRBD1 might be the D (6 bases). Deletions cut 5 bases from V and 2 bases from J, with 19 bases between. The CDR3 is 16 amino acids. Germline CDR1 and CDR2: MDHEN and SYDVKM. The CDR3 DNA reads TGTGCCAGCAGTCCCTTTATCCGTCAGGGGACCTACGAGCAGTACTTC. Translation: CASSPFIRQGTYEQYF.

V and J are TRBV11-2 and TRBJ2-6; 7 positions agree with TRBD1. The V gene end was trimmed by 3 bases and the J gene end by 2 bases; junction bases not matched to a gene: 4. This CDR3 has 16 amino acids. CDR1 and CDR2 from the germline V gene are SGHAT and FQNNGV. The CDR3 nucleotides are TGTGCCAGCAGCTTCTCAGGGGGAACTGGGGCCAACGTCCTGACTTTC. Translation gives CASSFSGGTGANVLTF. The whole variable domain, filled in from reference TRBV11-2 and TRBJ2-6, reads EAGVAQSPRYKIIEKRQSVAFWCNPISGHATLYWYQQILGQGPKLLIQFQNNGVVDDSQLPKDRFSAERLKGVDSTLKIQPAKLEDSAVYLCASSFSGGTGANVLTFGAGSRLTVL.

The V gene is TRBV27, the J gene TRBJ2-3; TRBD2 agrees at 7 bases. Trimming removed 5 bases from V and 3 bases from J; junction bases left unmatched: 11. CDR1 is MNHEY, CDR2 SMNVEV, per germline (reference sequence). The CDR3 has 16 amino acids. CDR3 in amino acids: CASSGRARKGTDTQYF. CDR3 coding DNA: TGTGCCAGCAGTGGGAGGGCTAGAAAGGGGACAGATACGCAGTATTTT.

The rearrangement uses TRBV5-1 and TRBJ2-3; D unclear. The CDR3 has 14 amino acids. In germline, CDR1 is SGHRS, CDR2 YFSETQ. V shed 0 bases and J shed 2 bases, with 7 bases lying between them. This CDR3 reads CASSLEPNTDTQYF. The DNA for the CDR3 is TGCGCCAGCAGCTTGGAGCCCAACACAGATACGCAGTATTTT. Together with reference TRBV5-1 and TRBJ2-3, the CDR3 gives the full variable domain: KAGVTQTPRYLIKTRGQQVTLSCSPISGHRSVSWYQQTPGQGLQFLFEYFSETQRNKGNFPGRFSGRQFSNSRSEMNVSTLELGDSALYLCASSLEPNTDTQYFGPGTRLTVL.

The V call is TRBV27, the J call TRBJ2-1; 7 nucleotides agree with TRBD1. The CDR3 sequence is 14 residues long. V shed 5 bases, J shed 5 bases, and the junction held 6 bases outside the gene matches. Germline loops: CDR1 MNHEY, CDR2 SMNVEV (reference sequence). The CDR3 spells CASSPWDSNNEQFF. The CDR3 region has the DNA TGTGCCAGCAGTCCTTGGGACAGTAACAATGAGCAGTTCTTC.

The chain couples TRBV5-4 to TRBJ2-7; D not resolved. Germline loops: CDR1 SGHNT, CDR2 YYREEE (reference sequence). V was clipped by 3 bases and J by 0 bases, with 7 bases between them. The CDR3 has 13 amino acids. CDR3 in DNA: TGTGCCAGCAGCTCGGCTAGCTCCTACGAGCAGTACTTC. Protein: CASSSASSYEQYF.

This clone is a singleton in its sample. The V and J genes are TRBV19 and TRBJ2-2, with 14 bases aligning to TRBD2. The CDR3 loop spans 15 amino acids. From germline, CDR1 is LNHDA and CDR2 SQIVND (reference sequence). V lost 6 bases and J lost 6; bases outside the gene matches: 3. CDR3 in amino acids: CASRGTSGRSGELFF. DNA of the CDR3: TGTGCCAGTAGGGGGACTAGCGGGAGATCCGGGGAGCTGTTTTTT.

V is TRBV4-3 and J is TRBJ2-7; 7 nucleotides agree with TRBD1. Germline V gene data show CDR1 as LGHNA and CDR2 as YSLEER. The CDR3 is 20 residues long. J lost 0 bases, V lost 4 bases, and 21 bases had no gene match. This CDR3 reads CASSLKRGLGRDVHSYEQYF. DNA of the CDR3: TGCGCCAGCAGCCTCAAGAGGGGGCTAGGTAGGGACGTACACTCCTACGAGCAGTACTTC.

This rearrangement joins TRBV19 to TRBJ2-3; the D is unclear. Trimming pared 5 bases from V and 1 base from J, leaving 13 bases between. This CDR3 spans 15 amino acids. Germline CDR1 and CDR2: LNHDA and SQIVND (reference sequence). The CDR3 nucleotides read TGTGCCAGTAGTCGGGTGTGGATCGGCACAGATACGCAGTATTTT. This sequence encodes CASSRVWIGTDTQYF. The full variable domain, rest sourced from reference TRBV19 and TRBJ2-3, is DGGITQSPKYLFRKEGQNVTLSCEQNLNHDAMYWYRQDPGQGLRLIYYSQIVNDFQKGDIAEGYSVSREKKESFPLTVTSAQKNPTAFYLCASSRVWIGTDTQYFGPGTRLTVL.